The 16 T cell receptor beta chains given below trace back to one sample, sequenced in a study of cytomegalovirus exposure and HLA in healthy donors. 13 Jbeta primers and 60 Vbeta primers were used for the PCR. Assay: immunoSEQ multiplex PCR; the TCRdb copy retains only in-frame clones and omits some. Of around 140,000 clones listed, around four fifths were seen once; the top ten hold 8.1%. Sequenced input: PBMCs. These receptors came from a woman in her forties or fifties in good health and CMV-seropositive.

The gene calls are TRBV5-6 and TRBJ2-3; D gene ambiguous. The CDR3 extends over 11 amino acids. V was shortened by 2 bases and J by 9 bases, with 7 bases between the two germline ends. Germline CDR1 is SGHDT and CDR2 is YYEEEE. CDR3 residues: CASSFELTQYF. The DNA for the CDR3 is TGTGCCAGCAGCTTCGAGTTAACGCAGTATTTT. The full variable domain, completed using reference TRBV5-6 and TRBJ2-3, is DAGVTQSPTHLIKTRGQQVTLRCSPKSGHDTVSWYQQALGQGPQFIFQYYEEEERQRGNFPDRFSGHQFPNYSSELNVNALLLGDSALYLCASSFELTQYFGPGTRLTVL.

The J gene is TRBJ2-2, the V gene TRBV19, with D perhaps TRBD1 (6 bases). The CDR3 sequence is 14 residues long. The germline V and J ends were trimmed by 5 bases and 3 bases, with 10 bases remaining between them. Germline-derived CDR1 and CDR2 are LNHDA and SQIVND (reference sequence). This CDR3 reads CASSRDTHTGELFF. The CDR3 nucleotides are TGTGCCAGTAGTCGGGACACTCACACCGGGGAGCTGTTTTTT.

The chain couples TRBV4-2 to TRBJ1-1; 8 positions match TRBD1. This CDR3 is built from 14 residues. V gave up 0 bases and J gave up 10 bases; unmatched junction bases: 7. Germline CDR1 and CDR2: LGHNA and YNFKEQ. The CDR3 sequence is CASSQEVGDRGAFF. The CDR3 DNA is TGTGCCAGCAGCCAAGAAGTGGGAGACAGGGGAGCTTTCTTT.

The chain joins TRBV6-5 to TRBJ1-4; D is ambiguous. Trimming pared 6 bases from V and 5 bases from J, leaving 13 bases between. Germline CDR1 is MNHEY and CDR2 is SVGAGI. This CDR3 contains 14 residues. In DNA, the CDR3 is TGTGCCAGCAGCCTTACGGGGATGAATGAAAAACTGTTTTTT. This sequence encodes CASSLTGMNEKLFF.

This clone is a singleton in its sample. This chain's CDR3 is CASSEIAAATNEKLFF. The CDR3, as DNA: TGTGCCAGCAGTGAAATCGCGGCTGCAACTAATGAAAAACTGTTTTTT. The rearrangement uses TRBV25-1 and TRBJ1-4; no clear D gene. With 2 bases removed from V and 0 bases from J, the gap between germline ends came to 10 bases. The CDR3 sequence is 16 residues long. CDR1 and CDR2 (germline): MGHDK, SYGVNS.

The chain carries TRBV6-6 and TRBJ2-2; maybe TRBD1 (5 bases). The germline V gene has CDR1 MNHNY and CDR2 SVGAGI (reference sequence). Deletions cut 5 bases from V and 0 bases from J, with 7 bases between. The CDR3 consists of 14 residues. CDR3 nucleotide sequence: TGTGCCAGCAGTGACAGAACGAACACCGGGGAGCTGTTTTTT. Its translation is CASSDRTNTGELFF.

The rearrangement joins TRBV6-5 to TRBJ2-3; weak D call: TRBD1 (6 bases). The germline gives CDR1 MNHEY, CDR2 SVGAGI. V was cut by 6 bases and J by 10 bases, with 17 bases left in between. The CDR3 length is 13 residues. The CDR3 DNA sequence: TGTGCCAGCAGCACAACAGGGCGGCGGGCGCAGTATTTT. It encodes CASSTTGRRAQYF.

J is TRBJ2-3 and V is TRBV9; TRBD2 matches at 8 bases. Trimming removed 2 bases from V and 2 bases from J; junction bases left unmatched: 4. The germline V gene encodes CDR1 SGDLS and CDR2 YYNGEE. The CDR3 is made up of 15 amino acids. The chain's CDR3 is CASSVSSGNTDTQYF. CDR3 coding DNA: TGTGCCAGCAGCGTTAGTAGCGGGAACACAGATACGCAGTATTTT. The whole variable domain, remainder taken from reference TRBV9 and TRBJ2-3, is DSGVTQTPKHLITATGQRVTLRCSPRSGDLSVYWYQQSLDQGLQFLIQYYNGEERAKGNILERFSAQQFPDLHSELNLSSLELGDSALYFCASSVSSGNTDTQYFGPGTRLTVL.

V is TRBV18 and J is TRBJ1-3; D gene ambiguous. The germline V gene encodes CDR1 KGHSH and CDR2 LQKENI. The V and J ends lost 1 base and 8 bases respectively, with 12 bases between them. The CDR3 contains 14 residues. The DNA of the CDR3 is TGTGCCAGCTCACCACGGGCAGAGTTGGACACCATATATTTT. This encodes CASSPRAELDTIYF.

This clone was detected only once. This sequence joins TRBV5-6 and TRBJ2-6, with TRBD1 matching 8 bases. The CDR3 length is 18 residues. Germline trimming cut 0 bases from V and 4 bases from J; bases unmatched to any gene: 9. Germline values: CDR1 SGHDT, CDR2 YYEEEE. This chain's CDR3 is CASSLEAGGLVGANVLTF. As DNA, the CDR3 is TGTGCCAGCAGCTTGGAAGCAGGGGGCTTGGTCGGGGCCAACGTCCTGACTTTC. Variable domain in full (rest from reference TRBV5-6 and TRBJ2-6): DAGVTQSPTHLIKTRGQQVTLRCSPKSGHDTVSWYQQALGQGPQFIFQYYEEEERQRGNFPDRFSGHQFPNYSSELNVNALLLGDSALYLCASSLEAGGLVGANVLTFGAGSRLTVL.

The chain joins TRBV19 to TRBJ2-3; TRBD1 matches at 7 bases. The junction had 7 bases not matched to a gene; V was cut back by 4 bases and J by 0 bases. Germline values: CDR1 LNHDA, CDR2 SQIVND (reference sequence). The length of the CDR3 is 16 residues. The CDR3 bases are TGTGCCAGTAGTAGCCTCCGGGACAGCAGCACAGATACGCAGTATTTT. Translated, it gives CASSSLRDSSTDTQYF.

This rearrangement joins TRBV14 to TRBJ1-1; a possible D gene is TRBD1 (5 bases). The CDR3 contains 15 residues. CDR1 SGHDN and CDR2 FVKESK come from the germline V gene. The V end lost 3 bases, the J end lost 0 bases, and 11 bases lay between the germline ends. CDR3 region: CASSQAGTMNTEAFF. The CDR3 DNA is TGTGCCAGCAGCCAGGCAGGGACTATGAACACTGAAGCTTTCTTT.

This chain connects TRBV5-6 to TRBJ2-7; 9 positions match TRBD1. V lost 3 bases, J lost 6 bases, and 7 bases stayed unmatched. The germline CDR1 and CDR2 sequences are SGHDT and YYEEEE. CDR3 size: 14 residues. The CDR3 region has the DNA TGTGCCAGCAGCTCCCGGGACAGGGTCTTCGAGCAGTACTTC. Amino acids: CASSSRDRVFEQYF.

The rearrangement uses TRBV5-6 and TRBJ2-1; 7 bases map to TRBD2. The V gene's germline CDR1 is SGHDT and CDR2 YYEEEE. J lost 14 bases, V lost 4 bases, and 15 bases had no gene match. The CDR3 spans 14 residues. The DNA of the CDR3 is TGTGCCAGCAGCGACACGGGCTCGTGGACTAGTGAGTTCTTC. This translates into CASSDTGSWTSEFF.

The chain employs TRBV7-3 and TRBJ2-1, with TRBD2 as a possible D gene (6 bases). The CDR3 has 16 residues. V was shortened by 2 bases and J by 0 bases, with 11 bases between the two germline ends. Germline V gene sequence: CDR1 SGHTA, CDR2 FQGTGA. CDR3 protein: CASSLGPRGSYNEQFF. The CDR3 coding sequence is TGTGCCAGCAGCTTAGGTCCGCGGGGCTCCTACAATGAGCAGTTCTTC. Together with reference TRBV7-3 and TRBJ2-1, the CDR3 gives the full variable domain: GAGVSQTPSNKVTEKGKYVELRCDPISGHTALYWYRQSLGQGPEFLIYFQGTGAADDSGLPNDRFFAVRPEGSVSTLKIQRTERGDSAVYLCASSLGPRGSYNEQFFGPGTRLTVL.

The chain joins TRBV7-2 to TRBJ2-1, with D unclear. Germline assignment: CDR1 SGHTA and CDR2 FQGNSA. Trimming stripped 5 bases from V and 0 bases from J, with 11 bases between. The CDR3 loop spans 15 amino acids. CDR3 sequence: CASSLSASSYNEQFF. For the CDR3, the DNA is TGTGCCAGCAGCCTAAGCGCCAGCTCCTACAATGAGCAGTTCTTC.